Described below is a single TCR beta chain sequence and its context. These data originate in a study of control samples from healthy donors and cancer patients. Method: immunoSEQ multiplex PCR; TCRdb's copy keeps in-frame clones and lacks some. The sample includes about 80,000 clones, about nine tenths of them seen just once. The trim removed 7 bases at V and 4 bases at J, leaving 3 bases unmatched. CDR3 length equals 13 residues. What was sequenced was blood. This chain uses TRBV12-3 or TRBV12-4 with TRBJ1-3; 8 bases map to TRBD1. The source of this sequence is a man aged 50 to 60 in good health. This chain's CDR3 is CASNRDRGNTIYF. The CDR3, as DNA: TGTGCCAGCAACCGGGACAGGGGAAACACCATATATTTT.